These 11 T cell receptor beta chains were sequenced from one sample in a study of blood T cell repertoires in COVID-19. Profiling relied on immunoSEQ multiplex PCR, and the TCRdb table lists in-frame clones only, not all of them. The data hold a few hundred thousand clones, with around 85% observed a single time. Specimen: PBMCs or T cells enriched from blood (not recorded which). Every receptor here comes from a woman aged 60-70 years who had recovered from COVID-19.

V is TRBV24-1 and J is TRBJ1-5; TRBD1 aligns across 12 bases. This CDR3 has 17 amino acids. The germline CDR1 and CDR2 sequences are KGHDR and SFDVKD. Trimming cost V 2 bases and J 4 bases; bases outside gene matches: 5. CDR3: CATSDSGTGGLNQPQHF. CDR3 coding DNA: TGTGCCACCAGTGATTCCGGGACAGGGGGCCTTAATCAGCCCCAGCATTTT.

V usage is TRBV5-4 and J usage is TRBJ1-6; no firm D call. The germline V gene encodes CDR1 SGHNT and CDR2 YYREEE (reference sequence). The CDR3 spans 14 residues. Trimming cost V 2 bases and J 10 bases, with 13 bases left between them. DNA for the CDR3: TGTGCCAGCAGCTTTGAGGGTCAGGAATCACCCCTCCACTTT. This sequence encodes CASSFEGQESPLHF.

V usage is TRBV10-3 and J usage is TRBJ1-1, with D perhaps TRBD1 (5 bases). Deletions cut 2 bases from V and 11 bases from J, with 15 bases between. CDR1 ENHRY and CDR2 SYGVKD come from the germline V gene. There are 13 residues in the CDR3. CDR3 sequence reads: CAISEEGSGKAFF. The CDR3 nucleotides read TGTGCCATCAGTGAGGAAGGGTCAGGGAAGGCTTTCTTT.

V gene TRBV10-1 combines with J gene TRBJ1-2; D ambiguous. This CDR3 region has 12 residues. The ends were cut back, 3 bases at V and 7 bases at J, with 9 bases in the middle. Germline values: CDR1 WNHNN, CDR2 SYGVQD (reference sequence). The CDR3 coding sequence is TGCGCCAGCAGTGATTTTGGGCCTGGCTACACCTTC. Its protein product is CASSDFGPGYTF.

This chain uses TRBV19 with TRBJ1-4; D is ambiguous. CDR1 is LNHDA and CDR2 is SQIVND in the germline V gene (reference sequence). Between the trimmed V and J ends, which lost 5 bases and 2 bases, there was a span of 21 bases. CDR3 size: 18 residues. Here the CDR3 DNA reads TGTGCCAGTAGTGTCCGGAGGGTGGGCTTTCGGACTAATGAAAAACTGTTTTTT. This codes for CASSVRRVGFRTNEKLFF.

This chain links TRBV18 with TRBJ2-7, with 8 bases that match TRBD1. The CDR3 is 14 residues long. Germline values: CDR1 KGHSH, CDR2 LQKENI. J was trimmed by 3 bases and V by 3 bases; bases with no gene match: 4. Here the CDR3 reads CASSPDRVDYEQYF. CDR3 nucleotide sequence: TGTGCCAGCTCACCGGACAGGGTGGACTACGAGCAGTACTTC.

This chain links TRBV29-1 with TRBJ2-2, with D maybe TRBD2 (5 bases). CDR3 size: 14 residues. V lost 6 bases, J lost 1 base, and 12 bases lay in between. Germline V gene data show CDR1 as SQVTM and CDR2 as ANQGSEA. CDR3 in amino acids: CSVIGRGNTGELFF. In DNA form, the CDR3 reads TGCAGCGTGATTGGACGGGGGAACACCGGGGAGCTGTTTTTT.

This clone was seen once. The chain employs TRBV19 and TRBJ1-5, with D perhaps TRBD1 (6 bases). The CDR3 runs 14 residues. CDR1 and CDR2 (germline): LNHDA, SQIVND (reference sequence). V dropped 0 bases and J dropped 5 bases, with 8 bases sitting between them. In DNA form, the CDR3 reads TGTGCCAGTAGTATAGACAGGGGAGATCAGCCCCAGCATTTT. Translated, it gives CASSIDRGDQPQHF. The whole variable domain, remainder taken from reference TRBV19 and TRBJ1-5, is DGGITQSPKYLFRKEGQNVTLSCEQNLNHDAMYWYRQDPGQGLRLIYYSQIVNDFQKGDIAEGYSVSREKKESFPLTVTSAQKNPTAFYLCASSIDRGDQPQHFGDGTRLSIL.

The chain joins TRBV19 to TRBJ1-5; tentatively, D is TRBD1 (6 bases). V lost 4 bases and J 2 bases, leaving 6 bases between the germline ends. CDR3 length: 13 amino acids. CDR1 is LNHDA, CDR2 SQIVND, per germline (reference sequence). The DNA for the CDR3 is TGTGCCAGTAGTACAGGGGGCAATCAGCCCCAGCATTTT. This encodes CASSTGGNQPQHF.

The J gene is TRBJ2-7, the V gene TRBV15; a possible D gene is TRBD2 (7 bases). The CDR3 consists of 13 residues. V lost 6 bases to trimming and J lost 6 bases, with 15 bases between them. CDR1 and CDR2 (germline): LNHNV, YYDKDF (reference sequence). CDR3 nucleotides: TGTGCCACCAGTGTAGGGGGGGCCGGCGAGCAGTACTTC. It is translated as CATSVGGAGEQYF. The full variable domain, in which reference TRBV15 and TRBJ2-7 provide the parts outside the CDR3, is DAMVIQNPRYQVTQFGKPVTLSCSQTLNHNVMYWYQQKSSQAPKLLFHYYDKDFNNEADTPDNFQSRRPNTSFCFLDIRSPGLGDTAMYLCATSVGGAGEQYFGPGTRLTVT.

This chain joins TRBV7-4 and TRBJ2-5; D possibly corresponds to TRBD2 (7 bases). CDR1 is SGHVT, CDR2 SQSDAQ, per germline. V was shortened by 4 bases and J by 3 bases, with 15 bases between the two germline ends. The CDR3 contains 15 residues. The CDR3 DNA reads as TGTGCCAGCAGCTCTCACAGGGAGGGGGAAGAGACCCAGTACTTC. Translation gives CASSSHREGEETQYF.